Listed below are T cell receptor beta chains from one sample, sequenced in a study of OX40 agonist ivuxolimab in advanced cancers. The data were produced by immunoSEQ multiplex PCR, yet TCRdb's version contains in-frame clones alone and is incomplete. Counted here are about 31,000 clones, around 76% occurring once; the ten biggest clones make up 20% to 25%. Sequencing was performed on CD4+ or CD8+ T cells sorted from blood, taken in a trial of the OX40 agonist ivuxolimab. The receptor set was obtained from an adult with an advanced solid tumor such as melanoma, head and neck, liver or kidney cancer. CDR3s include the opening cysteine and the closing phenylalanine or tryptophan. Fields, in order: clone size, J gene, V gene, D gene, CDR3 protein, CDR3 DNA. A D gene is named only where the DNA matches it firmly. Some rows have no size entry. The others give once, few or many, or a class for an expanded clone.

once,TRBJ2-2,TRBV7-9,NA,CASSLAGGGAAGELFF,TGTGCCAGCAGCTTAGCCGGAGGGGGCGCGGCCGGGGAGCTGTTTTTT
NA,TRBJ1-4,TRBV19,TRBD1,CASSPEGGRLFNEKLFF,TGTGCCAGTAGTCCCGAAGGGGGCCGTCTCTTCAATGAAAAACTGTTTTTT
NA,TRBJ2-7,TRBV6-5,NA,CASSYRRGNEQYF,TGTGCCAGCAGTTACCGAAGGGGGAACGAGCAGTACTTC
once,TRBJ1-2,TRBV6-1,NA,CASSGSFYGYTF,TGTGCCAGCAGTGGATCGTTCTATGGCTACACCTTC
NA,TRBJ2-5,TRBV7-8,NA,CASSGIHRGGRETQYF,TGTGCCAGCAGCGGCATTCATCGTGGAGGGAGGGAGACCCAGTACTTC
NA,TRBJ2-7,TRBV30,TRBD1,CAWSAIRDRGLEQYF,TGTGCCTGGAGTGCTATACGGGACAGGGGGCTCGAGCAGTACTTC
NA,TRBJ1-5,TRBV28,TRBD1,CASSPLHRGRSQPQHF,TGTGCCAGCAGTCCCCTTCACAGGGGGCGTAGTCAGCCCCAGCATTTT
NA,TRBJ1-5,TRBV4-3,NA,CASSQDRVRNVQHF,TGCGCCAGCAGCCAAGATCGGGTCAGAAATGTCCAGCATTTT
NA,TRBJ2-1,TRBV4-2,NA,CASSQDRDSHYNEQFF,TGTGCCAGCAGCCAGGACCGGGACTCCCACTACAATGAGCAGTTCTTC
few,TRBJ1-6,TRBV6-6,NA,CASSSPTANSPLHF,TGTGCCAGCAGTTCCCCGACGGCGAATTCACCCCTCCACTTT
NA,TRBJ2-3,TRBV5-1,TRBD1,CASTLTGGGPDTQYF,TGCGCCAGCACCCTGACAGGGGGCGGCCCAGATACGCAGTATTTT
few,TRBJ1-1,TRBV6-1,NA,CASSDRRYTEAFF,TGTGCCAGCAGTGACCGAAGGTACACTGAAGCTTTCTTT
NA,TRBJ2-3,TRBV9,NA,CASSVEQVVTDTQYF,TGTGCCAGCAGCGTAGAGCAGGTGGTCACAGATACGCAGTATTTT
NA,TRBJ2-1,TRBV5-6,NA,CASSLVEGVTHEQFF,TGTGCCAGCAGCTTGGTAGAGGGAGTTACCCATGAGCAGTTCTTC
NA,TRBJ2-5,TRBV5-4,NA,CASSLEGYGETQYF,TGTGCCAGCAGCTTGGAAGGTTACGGAGAGACCCAGTACTTC
NA,TRBJ1-3,TRBV6-1,NA,CASSFSGVGGNTIYF,TGTGCCAGCAGTTTTTCGGGGGTGGGTGGAAACACCATATATTTT
NA,TRBJ1-5,TRBV6-5,NA,CASSYGGASNQPQHF,TGTGCCAGCAGTTACGGGGGCGCGAGCAATCAGCCCCAGCATTTT
NA,TRBJ1-2,TRBV5-4,NA,CASSLTGSSGYTF,TGTGCCAGCAGCTTAACAGGATCTAGTGGCTACACCTTC
NA,TRBJ2-2,TRBV11-2,NA,CASSLDGPALGTGELFF,TGTGCCAGCAGCTTAGACGGCCCGGCGCTAGGCACCGGGGAGCTGTTTTTT
NA,TRBJ2-3,TRBV9,NA,CASSVDWTGYTQYF,TGTGCCAGCAGCGTAGATTGGACTGGGTATACGCAGTATTTT
NA,TRBJ1-2,TRBV5-6,TRBD1,CASSLLDRPYGYTF,TGTGCCAGCAGCTTGCTGGACAGGCCCTATGGCTACACCTTC
NA,TRBJ2-7,TRBV6-4,TRBD1,CASTVNSTGTGNF,TGTGCCAGCACCGTTAACTCAACCGGGACAGGGAACTTC